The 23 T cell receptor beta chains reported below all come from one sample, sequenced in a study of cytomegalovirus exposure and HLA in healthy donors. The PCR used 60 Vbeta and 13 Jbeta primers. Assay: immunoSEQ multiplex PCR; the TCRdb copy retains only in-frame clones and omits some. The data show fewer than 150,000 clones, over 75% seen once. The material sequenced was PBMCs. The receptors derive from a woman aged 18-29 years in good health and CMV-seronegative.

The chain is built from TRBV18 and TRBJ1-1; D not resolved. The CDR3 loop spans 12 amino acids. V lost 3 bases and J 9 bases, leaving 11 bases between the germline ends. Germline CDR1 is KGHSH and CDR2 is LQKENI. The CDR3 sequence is CASSPGRDQAFF. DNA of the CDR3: TGTGCCAGCTCACCCGGCCGGGATCAAGCTTTCTTT.

The CDR3 spells CASSSGQGNTEAFF. The CDR3 region has the DNA TGTGCCAGCTCGTCGGGACAGGGGAACACTGAAGCTTTCTTT. The V gene is TRBV18, the J gene TRBJ1-1, with 9 bases aligning to TRBD1. CDR3 length equals 14 residues. The V gene end was trimmed by 6 bases and the J gene end by 1 base; junction bases not matched to a gene: 3. Looked up from germline, CDR1 is KGHSH and CDR2 is LQKENI. Based on the CDR3 plus reference TRBV18 and TRBJ1-1, the full variable domain is NAGVMQNPRHLVRRRGQEARLRCSPMKGHSHVYWYRQLPEEGLKFMVYLQKENIIDESGMPKERFSAEFPKEGPSILRIQQVVRGDSAAYFCASSSGQGNTEAFFGQGTRLTVV.

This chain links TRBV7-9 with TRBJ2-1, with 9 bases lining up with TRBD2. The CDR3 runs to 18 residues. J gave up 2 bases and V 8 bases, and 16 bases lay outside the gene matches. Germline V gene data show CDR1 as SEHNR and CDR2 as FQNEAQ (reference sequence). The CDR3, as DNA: TGTGCCAGCTTGAGTAGGCTAGCGGGATATAGTACCTACAATGAGCAGTTCTTC. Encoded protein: CASLSRLAGYSTYNEQFF.

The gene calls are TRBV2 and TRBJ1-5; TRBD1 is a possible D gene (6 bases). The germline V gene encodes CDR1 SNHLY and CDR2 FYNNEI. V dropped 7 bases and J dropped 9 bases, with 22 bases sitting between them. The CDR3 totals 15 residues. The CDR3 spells CASTLNRQEHRPQHF. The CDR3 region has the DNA TGTGCCAGCACTCTAAACCGACAGGAGCATAGGCCCCAGCATTTT.

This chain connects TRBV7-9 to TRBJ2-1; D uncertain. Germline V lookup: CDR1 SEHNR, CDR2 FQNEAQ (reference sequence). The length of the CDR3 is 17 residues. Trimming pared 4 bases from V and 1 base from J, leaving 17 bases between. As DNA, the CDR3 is TGTGCCAGCAGCTCCTCTAAAGCTTCGTCGTCCTACAATGAGCAGTTCTTC. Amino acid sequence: CASSSSKASSSYNEQFF. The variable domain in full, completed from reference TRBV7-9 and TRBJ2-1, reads DTGVSQNPRHKITKRGQNVTFRCDPISEHNRLYWYRQTLGQGPEFLTYFQNEAQLEKSRLLSDRFSAERPKGSFSTLEIQRTEQGDSAMYLCASSSSKASSSYNEQFFGPGTRLTVL.

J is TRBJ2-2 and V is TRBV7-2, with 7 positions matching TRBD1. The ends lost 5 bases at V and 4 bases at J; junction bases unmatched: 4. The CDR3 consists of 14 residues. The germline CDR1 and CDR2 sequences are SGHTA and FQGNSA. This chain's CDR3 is CASSRGQTTGELFF. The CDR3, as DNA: TGTGCCAGCAGCAGGGGACAGACCACCGGGGAGCTGTTTTTT.

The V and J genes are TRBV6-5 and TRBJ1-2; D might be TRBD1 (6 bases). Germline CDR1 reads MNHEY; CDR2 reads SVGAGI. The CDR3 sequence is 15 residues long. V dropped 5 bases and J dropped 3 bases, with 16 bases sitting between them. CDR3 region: CASSPSIQGYYGYTF. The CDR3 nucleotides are TGTGCCAGCAGTCCCTCCATACAGGGATACTATGGCTACACCTTC.

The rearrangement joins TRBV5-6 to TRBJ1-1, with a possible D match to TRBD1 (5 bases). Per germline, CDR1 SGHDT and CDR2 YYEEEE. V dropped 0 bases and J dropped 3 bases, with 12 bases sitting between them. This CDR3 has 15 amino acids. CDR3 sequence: CASSLAPTGYTEAFF. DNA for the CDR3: TGTGCCAGCAGCTTGGCCCCCACAGGATACACTGAAGCTTTCTTT.

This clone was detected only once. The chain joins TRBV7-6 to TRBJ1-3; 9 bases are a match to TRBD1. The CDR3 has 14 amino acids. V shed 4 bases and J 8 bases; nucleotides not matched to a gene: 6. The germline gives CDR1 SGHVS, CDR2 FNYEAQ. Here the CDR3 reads CASSSGTGTYTIYF. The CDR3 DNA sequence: TGTGCCAGCAGCTCAGGGACAGGGACGTACACCATATATTTT.

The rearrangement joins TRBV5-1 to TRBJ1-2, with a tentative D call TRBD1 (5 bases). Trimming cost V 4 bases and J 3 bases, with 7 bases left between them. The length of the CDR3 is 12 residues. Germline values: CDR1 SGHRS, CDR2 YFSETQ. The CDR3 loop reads CASSVTDYGYTF. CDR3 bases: TGCGCCAGCAGCGTGACAGACTATGGCTACACCTTC.

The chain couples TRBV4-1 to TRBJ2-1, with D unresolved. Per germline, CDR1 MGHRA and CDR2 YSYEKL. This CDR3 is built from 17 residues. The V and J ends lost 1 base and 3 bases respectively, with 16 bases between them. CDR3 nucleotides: TGCGCCAGCAGCCAAGCCCTGGCTAGTTCGGGCTACAATGAGCAGTTCTTC. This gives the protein CASSQALASSGYNEQFF.

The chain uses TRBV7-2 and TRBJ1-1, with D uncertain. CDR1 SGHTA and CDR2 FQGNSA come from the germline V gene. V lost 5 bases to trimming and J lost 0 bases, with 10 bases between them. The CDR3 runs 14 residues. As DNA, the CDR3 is TGTGCCAGCAGCCCGGGCGGGGTGAACACTGAAGCTTTCTTT. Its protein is CASSPGGVNTEAFF.

The CDR3 DNA sequence: TGCAGCGTTGACCCGGACAGTAGGAGCTACACCTTC. Residues: CSVDPDSRSYTF. This chain joins TRBV29-1 and TRBJ1-2; weak D call: TRBD1 (6 bases). Trimming removed 3 bases from V and 9 bases from J, with 14 bases in between. The CDR3 is made up of 12 amino acids. CDR1 is SQVTM and CDR2 is ANQGSEA in the germline V gene.

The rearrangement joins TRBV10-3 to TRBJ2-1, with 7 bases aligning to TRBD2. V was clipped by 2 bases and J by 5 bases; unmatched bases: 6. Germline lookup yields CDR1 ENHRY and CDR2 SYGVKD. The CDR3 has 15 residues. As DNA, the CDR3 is TGTGCCATCAGTGAGGGGGGGGATCATAACAATGAGCAGTTCTTC. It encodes CAISEGGDHNNEQFF.

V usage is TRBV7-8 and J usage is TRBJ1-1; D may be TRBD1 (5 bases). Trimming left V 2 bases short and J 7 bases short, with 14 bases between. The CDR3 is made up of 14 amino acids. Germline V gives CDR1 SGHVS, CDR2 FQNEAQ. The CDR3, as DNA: TGTGCCAGCAGCTTAAGCACAGGTGTTAATGAAGCTTTCTTT. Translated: CASSLSTGVNEAFF.

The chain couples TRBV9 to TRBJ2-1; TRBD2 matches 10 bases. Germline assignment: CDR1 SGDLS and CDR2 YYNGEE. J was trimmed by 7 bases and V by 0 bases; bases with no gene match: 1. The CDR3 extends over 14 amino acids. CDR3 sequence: CASSVASGGNEQFF. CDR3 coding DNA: TGTGCCAGCAGCGTAGCTAGCGGGGGAAATGAGCAGTTCTTC. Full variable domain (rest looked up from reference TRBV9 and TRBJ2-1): DSGVTQTPKHLITATGQRVTLRCSPRSGDLSVYWYQQSLDQGLQFLIQYYNGEERAKGNILERFSAQQFPDLHSELNLSSLELGDSALYFCASSVASGGNEQFFGPGTRLTVL.

DNA for the CDR3: TGTGCCAGCTCACCACTTCAGGGGGCGTCTGAAGCTTTCTTT. Residues: CASSPLQGASEAFF. The V and J genes are TRBV18 and TRBJ1-1; 8 positions agree with TRBD1. CDR1 and CDR2 (germline): KGHSH, LQKENI. The J segment lost 6 bases and the V segment lost 1 base, leaving 4 bases of the junction unmatched. CDR3 length: 14 amino acids.

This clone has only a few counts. The CDR3 region is CASSLGGPGANVLTF. The DNA for the CDR3 is TGCGCCAGCAGCTTGGGGGGGCCTGGGGCCAACGTCCTGACTTTC. The chain employs TRBV5-1 and TRBJ2-6; maybe TRBD1 (6 bases). CDR3 size: 15 residues. Trimming removed 0 bases at V and 2 bases at J, with 6 bases between. CDR1 SGHRS and CDR2 YFSETQ come from the germline V gene.

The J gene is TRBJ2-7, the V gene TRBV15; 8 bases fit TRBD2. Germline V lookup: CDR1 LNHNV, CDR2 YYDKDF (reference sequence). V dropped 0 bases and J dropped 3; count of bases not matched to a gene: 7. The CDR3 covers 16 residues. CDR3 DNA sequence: TGTGCCACCAGCAGAGAGGGAGTAGCGGGAAACTACGAGCAGTACTTC. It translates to CATSREGVAGNYEQYF.

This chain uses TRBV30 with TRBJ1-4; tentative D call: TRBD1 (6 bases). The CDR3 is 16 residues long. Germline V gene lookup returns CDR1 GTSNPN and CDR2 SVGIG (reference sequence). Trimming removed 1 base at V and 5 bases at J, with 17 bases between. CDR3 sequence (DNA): TGTGCCTGGAGTGCCCGAGGGGGGGGGCGAAATGAAAAACTGTTTTTT. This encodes CAWSARGGGRNEKLFF.

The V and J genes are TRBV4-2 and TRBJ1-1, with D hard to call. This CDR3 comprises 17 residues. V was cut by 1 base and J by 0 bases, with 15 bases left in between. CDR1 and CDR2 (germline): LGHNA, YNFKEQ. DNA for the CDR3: TGTGCCAGCAGCCAAGCGATCGGTAAACAGATGAACACTGAAGCTTTCTTT. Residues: CASSQAIGKQMNTEAFF.

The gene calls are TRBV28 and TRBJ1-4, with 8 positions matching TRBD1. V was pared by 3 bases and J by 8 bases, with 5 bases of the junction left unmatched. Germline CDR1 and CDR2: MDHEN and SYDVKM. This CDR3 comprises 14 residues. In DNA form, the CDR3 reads TGTGCCAGCAGTTTTGGGACAGGAGTGGAAAAACTGTTTTTT. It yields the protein CASSFGTGVEKLFF. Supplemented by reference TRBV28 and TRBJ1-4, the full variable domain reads DVKVTQSSRYLVKRTGEKVFLECVQDMDHENMFWYRQDPGLGLRLIYFSYDVKMKEKGDIPEGYSVSREKKERFSLILESASTNQTSMYLCASSFGTGVEKLFFGSGTQLSVL.

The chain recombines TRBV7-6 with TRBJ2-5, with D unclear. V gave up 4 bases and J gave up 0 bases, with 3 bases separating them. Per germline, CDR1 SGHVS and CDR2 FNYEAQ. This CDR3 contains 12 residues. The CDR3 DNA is TGTGCCAGCAGCTCAAACCAAGAGACCCAGTACTTC. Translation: CASSSNQETQYF.